Listed below are T cell receptor beta chains from one sample, sequenced in a study of shared clonotypes between healthy human individuals. Measured with immunoSEQ multiplex PCR; TCRdb has only the in-frame clones, and not every one. The sample records 700,000 or so clones, around 72% being singletons. What was sequenced was memory CD4+ T cells sorted from blood. These receptors were obtained from a woman aged 25-40 years in good health. The CDR3 runs from the conserved cysteine through the conserved F or W. The D gene is left open where the match is weak. Size is stated for part of the rows, as once, few or many counts, or as a class when the clone is expanded.

J,D,length,size,V,DNA,CDR3
TRBJ1-1,TRBD1,15,NA,TRBV5-1,TGCGCCAGCAGCCCAAGTGGGACAGGGCACACTGAAGCTTTCTTT,CASSPSGTGHTEAFF
TRBJ2-1,TRBD2,15,NA,TRBV29-1,TGCAGCGTTGGGACTAGCGCCGTCTCCTACAATGAGCAGTTCTTC,CSVGTSAVSYNEQFF
TRBJ1-2,TRBD1,18,NA,TRBV28,TGTGCCAGCAGTTCCCCCTCAACCGGGACAGGGGGCAGCTATGGCTACACCTTC,CASSSPSTGTGGSYGYTF
TRBJ2-1,NA,16,many,TRBV21-1,TGTGCCAGCAGCAAAGTTGGGAGGGCCAACTACAATGAGCAGTTCTTC,CASSKVGRANYNEQFF
TRBJ1-1,NA,12,NA,TRBV19,TGTGCCAGTAGCCAGGGTGCCACTGAAGCTTTCTTT,CASSQGATEAFF
TRBJ2-4,NA,16,NA,TRBV6-1,TGTGCCAGCAGTGAAGCGATCGCGACGACAGTGCACATTCAGTACTTC,CASSEAIATTVHIQYF
TRBJ2-1,TRBD2,16,NA,TRBV11-2,TGTGCCAGCAGCTTAGTTCTAGCGGGGAGCTACAATGAGCAGTTCTTC,CASSLVLAGSYNEQFF
TRBJ2-6,NA,17,NA,TRBV7-9,TGTGCCAGCAGCTTAGCAGCAGGGCAACGTGGGGCCAACGTCCTGACTTTC,CASSLAAGQRGANVLTF
TRBJ2-7,NA,14,NA,TRBV6-5,TGTGCCAGCAGTGCCGACGGTTTTCCCTACGAGCAGTACTTC,CASSADGFPYEQYF
TRBJ1-1,TRBD1,15,NA,TRBV5-6,TGTGCCAGCAGGGGACAGGGGGCTTCGGGCACTGAAGCTTTCTTT,CASRGQGASGTEAFF
TRBJ1-6,NA,14,few,TRBV5-4,TGTGCCAGCAGCTGGGAGGGCCGTGATTCACCCCTCCACTTT,CASSWEGRDSPLHF
TRBJ1-1,TRBD1,14,once,TRBV27,TGTGCCAGCAGACGAAGGACAGGGGATACTGAAGCTTTCTTT,CASRRRTGDTEAFF
TRBJ2-3,TRBD2,14,NA,TRBV6-1,TGTGCCAGCAGTGTGGCGGGAGGCACAGATACGCAGTATTTT,CASSVAGGTDTQYF
TRBJ1-2,NA,12,NA,TRBV5-1,TGCGCCAGCAGCTTGGGGGATACTGGCTACACCTTC,CASSLGDTGYTF
TRBJ2-2,TRBD1,13,few,TRBV6-4,TGTGCCAGCGGGGACAGGGATCACGGGGAGCTGTTTTTT,CASGDRDHGELFF
TRBJ2-7,NA,16,NA,TRBV1,TGCACCAGCAGCCAAGACGATAGCGGCCTTAGTTACGAGCAGTACTTC,CTSSQDDSGLSYEQYF
TRBJ1-1,NA,12,NA,TRBV30,TGTGCTAGGAAACGGTTGGACACTGAAGCTTTCTTT,CARKRLDTEAFF
TRBJ2-7,NA,15,NA,TRBV7-2,TGTGCCAGCAGCGTCTCTGGCGGGTATTCCTACGAGCAGTACTTC,CASSVSGGYSYEQYF
TRBJ1-2,NA,14,NA,TRBV29-1,TGCAGCGTAGTTCGGGGCCCGCAGGGGTATGGCTACACCTTC,CSVVRGPQGYGYTF
TRBJ2-1,NA,11,NA,TRBV5-1,TGCGCCAGCGCGGGATACAATGAGCAGTTCTTC,CASAGYNEQFF
TRBJ1-1,NA,12,NA,TRBV29-1,TGCAGCACATCGAGGGAGAACACTGAAGCTTTCTTT,CSTSRENTEAFF
TRBJ2-7,NA,14,NA,TRBV13,TGTGCCAGCAGCTTGCGGACTACACCCTACGAGCAGTACTTC,CASSLRTTPYEQYF
TRBJ2-3,NA,14,NA,TRBV27,TGTGCCAGCAGTTCGTGGCAGGGTGCCGATACGCAGTATTTT,CASSSWQGADTQYF
TRBJ2-3,TRBD2,18,NA,TRBV7-2,TGTGCCAGCAGCCCTGGGGGGACTAGCGAGTACTACACAGATACGCAGTATTTT,CASSPGGTSEYYTDTQYF
TRBJ2-4,NA,18,NA,TRBV25-1,TGTGCCAGCAGTGAATATGAGTCGTTAGGACAGCACAAAAACATTCAGTACTTC,CASSEYESLGQHKNIQYF
TRBJ2-3,TRBD2,14,once,TRBV10-3,TGTGCCATCAGCCGGACTAGCGATCAGGATACGCAGTATTTT,CAISRTSDQDTQYF
TRBJ2-4,NA,16,NA,TRBV7-9,TGTGCCAGCAGCTTAATTTCGGGGGGCCGGAAAAACATTCAGTACTTC,CASSLISGGRKNIQYF
TRBJ1-5,TRBD1,14,NA,TRBV19,TGTGCCAGTAGACTACAGGGGATCAATCAGCCCCAGCATTTT,CASRLQGINQPQHF
TRBJ1-1,NA,16,NA,TRBV28,TGTGCCAGCAGTTTAGCTCAGGGCGGGGGAAGCACTGAAGCTTTCTTT,CASSLAQGGGSTEAFF
TRBJ1-2,TRBD1,15,NA,TRBV7-2,TGTGCCAGCAGCTCCCACGGGGGACAGAGGTCTGGCTACACCTTC,CASSSHGGQRSGYTF
TRBJ2-7,NA,18,NA,TRBV21-1,TGTGCCAGCAGCATTCGCTCTTTCCTAGCGGGAGGGCCATACGAGCAGTACTTC,CASSIRSFLAGGPYEQYF
TRBJ2-3,NA,12,NA,TRBV6-5,TGTGCCAGCAGTTCTAGCACAGATACGCAGTATTTT,CASSSSTDTQYF
TRBJ2-7,NA,15,NA,TRBV29-1,TGCAGCGTTGGGGATTACGGGAGAGGGGCGGAAGAGCAGTACTTC,CSVGDYGRGAEEQYF
TRBJ2-2,NA,17,once,TRBV11-2,TGTGCCAGCAGCTCAAATACACAGGGCCGGCGAACCGGGGAGCTGTTTTTT,CASSSNTQGRRTGELFF
TRBJ1-5,NA,12,NA,TRBV28,TGTGCCAGCAGCCTCTTTCCTGGGGCCCAGCATTTT,CASSLFPGAQHF
TRBJ2-2,NA,15,NA,TRBV19,TGTGCCAGTAGTATAGGGACTGTCAACACCGGGGAGCTGTTTTTT,CASSIGTVNTGELFF
TRBJ1-5,NA,15,many,TRBV5-1,TGCGCCAGCAGCTTGGCTGGGGTTAGCAATCAGCCCCAGCATTTT,CASSLAGVSNQPQHF
TRBJ1-1,NA,13,NA,TRBV2,TGTGCCAGCAGTGAACGGGGCAGTACTGAAGCTTTCTTT,CASSERGSTEAFF
TRBJ2-5,TRBD1,14,NA,TRBV27,TGTGCCAGCAGTGCCGACAGGGGGCAAGAGACCCAGTACTTC,CASSADRGQETQYF
TRBJ2-1,TRBD2,17,NA,TRBV5-1,TGCGCCAGCAGCCTACTCCCGAGCGGGAACCCCTACAATGAGCAGTTCTTC,CASSLLPSGNPYNEQFF
TRBJ1-4,TRBD1,15,few,TRBV19,TGTGCCAGTAGAGACAGGGCCCCAACTAATGAAAAACTGTTTTTT,CASRDRAPTNEKLFF
TRBJ1-5,NA,13,NA,TRBV2,TGTGCCAGCAAACTCGGTCGCAATCAGCCCCAGCATTTT,CASKLGRNQPQHF
TRBJ2-7,NA,13,NA,TRBV18,TGTGCCAGCTCATCTGCAAACCCCTACGAGCAGTACTTC,CASSSANPYEQYF
TRBJ2-5,NA,15,NA,TRBV5-1,TGCGCCAGCAGCTTGGCGGGCCTTCTTCGGGAGACCCAGTACTTC,CASSLAGLLRETQYF
TRBJ1-5,NA,13,NA,TRBV18,TGTGCCAGCTCACCACCAGGGGGTACGCCCCAGCATTTT,CASSPPGGTPQHF
TRBJ2-1,NA,13,NA,TRBV6-1,TGTGCCAGCAGTCGAACCTCCGGGGGAAACTGGTTCTTC,CASSRTSGGNWFF
TRBJ2-3,TRBD2,16,NA,TRBV5-4,TGTGCCAGCAGCCCCGGAGGAGGACTAGCGGCAGATACGCAGTATTTT,CASSPGGGLAADTQYF
TRBJ1-3,NA,13,NA,TRBV29-1,TGCAGCGTTTTTACGGCCTCTGGAAACACCATATATTTT,CSVFTASGNTIYF
TRBJ2-5,TRBD2,16,NA,TRBV7-9,TGTGCCAGCAGCTCTGGGACTAGCGGGAGATTAGAGACCCAGTACTTC,CASSSGTSGRLETQYF
TRBJ2-2,NA,15,NA,TRBV5-1,TGCGCCAGCAGCCTCACCGGAGCACTTGAAGGGGAGCTGTTTTTT,CASSLTGALEGELFF
TRBJ1-2,NA,13,NA,TRBV5-6,TGTGCCAGCAGCTTGGAGGGGATCTATGGCTACACCTTC,CASSLEGIYGYTF
TRBJ1-4,NA,13,once,TRBV30,TGTGCCTGGAACCGGGGCGCCCCCGAAAAACTGTTTTTT,CAWNRGAPEKLFF
TRBJ2-5,TRBD1,15,NA,TRBV29-1,TGCAGCACACAGGGGGCTGCCGTCCTCGAAGAGACCCAGTACTTC,CSTQGAAVLEETQYF
TRBJ1-2,TRBD1,16,NA,TRBV27,TGTGCCAGCAGTTCGACAGGGGGACTCCGAGTATATGGCTACACCTTC,CASSSTGGLRVYGYTF